The subject of this entry is one T cell receptor beta chain. Its antigen is not identified. The germline V gene has CDR1 LGHNA and CDR2 YNFKEQ. The CDR3 length is 18 residues. V shed 0 bases and J 2 bases; nucleotides not matched to a gene: 8. The data derive from a study of T cell responses to AZD1222 COVID-19 vaccine. Broader study findings: Recipients of AZD1222 seropositive at baseline numbered only six or seven. Scientists sampled the repertoires only once the peak T cell response had passed. Most donors were white British, females outnumbered males, and clonal diversity was possibly underestimated.

Method: immunoSEQ multiplex PCR; TCRdb's copy keeps in-frame clones and lacks some. Here the sample spans about 94,000 clones, 85% being singletons. This receptor was identified in an adult who received the AZD1222 COVID-19 vaccine. The chain has TRBV4-2 and TRBJ2-5; 11 positions agree with TRBD2. The sample in question was peripheral blood, obtained 28 days after the second AZD1222 dose. In nucleotides, the CDR3 is TGTGCCAGCAGCCAAGAACCACAACTAGCGGGGGCACAAGAGACCCAGTACTTC. Its translation: CASSQEPQLAGAQETQYF.